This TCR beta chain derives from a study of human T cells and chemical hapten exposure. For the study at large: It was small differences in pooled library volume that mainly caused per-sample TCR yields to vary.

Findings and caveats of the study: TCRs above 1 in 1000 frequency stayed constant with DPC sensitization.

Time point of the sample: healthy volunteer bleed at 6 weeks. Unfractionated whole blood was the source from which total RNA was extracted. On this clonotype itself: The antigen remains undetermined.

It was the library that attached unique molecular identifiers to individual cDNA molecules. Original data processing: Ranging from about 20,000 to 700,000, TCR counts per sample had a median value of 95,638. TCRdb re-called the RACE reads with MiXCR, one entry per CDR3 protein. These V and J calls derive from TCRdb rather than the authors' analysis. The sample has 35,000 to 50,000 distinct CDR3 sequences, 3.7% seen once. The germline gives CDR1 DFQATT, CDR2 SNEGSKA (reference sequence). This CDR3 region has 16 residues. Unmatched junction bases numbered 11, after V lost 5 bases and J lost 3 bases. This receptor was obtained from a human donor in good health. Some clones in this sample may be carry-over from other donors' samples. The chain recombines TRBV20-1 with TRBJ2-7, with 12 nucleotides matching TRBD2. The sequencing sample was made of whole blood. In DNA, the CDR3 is TGCAGTGCTCGACCCCGCGGGACTAGCGGGTTCTACGAGCAGTACTTC. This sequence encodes CSARPRGTSGFYEQYF.